Listed here are 16 T cell receptor beta chains from one sample, sequenced in a study of cytomegalovirus exposure and HLA in healthy donors. Measured with immunoSEQ multiplex PCR; TCRdb has only the in-frame clones, and not every one. The sample yields some 61,000 clones, 95% to 97% seen once. Sequenced input: PBMCs. The source of these receptors is a woman between 18 and 30 years old in good health and CMV-seropositive.

V usage is TRBV21-1 and J usage is TRBJ2-3; TRBD2, the table's D call, was not compared with the DNA. TRBV21-1 is designated a pseudogene. This CDR3 region has 16 residues. CDR3 protein: CASRHPGLADTDTQYF. The DNA of the CDR3 is TGTGCCAGCAGGCATCCGGGACTAGCGGACACAGATACGCAGTATTTT.

This clone has only a few counts. The chain is built from TRBV2 and TRBJ2-1, with 11 nucleotides matching TRBD2. V shed 4 bases and J 6 bases; nucleotides not matched to a gene: 11. This CDR3 region has 17 residues. CDR1 and CDR2 (germline): SNHLY, FYNNEI. CDR3 loop: CASSVSSLAGGFNEQFF. In nucleotides, the CDR3 is TGTGCCAGCAGTGTATCGAGTCTAGCGGGAGGTTTCAATGAGCAGTTCTTC.

The V and J genes are TRBV6-4 and TRBJ2-1; 8 positions match TRBD2. CDR1 is MRHNA, CDR2 SNTAGT, per germline. The CDR3 extends over 16 amino acids. After removal of 0 bases from V and 9 bases from J, the junction contained 10 bases not matched to a gene. In DNA, the CDR3 is TGTGCCAGCAGTGACTCGATACGGGAGGGCCGGGGTGAGCAGTTCTTC. Translated: CASSDSIREGRGEQFF.

V gene TRBV7-9 combines with J gene TRBJ1-2, with 8 bases fitting TRBD1. The V and J ends lost 7 bases and 8 bases, in that order; junction bases with no gene match: 15. The CDR3 is 15 residues long. Germline V gives CDR1 SEHNR, CDR2 FQNEAQ (reference sequence). The CDR3 nucleotides read TGTGCCAGCACCCCAGACAGGGGATCATTCGAAGGCTACACCTTC. Its protein product is CASTPDRGSFEGYTF.

The V gene is TRBV10-2, the J gene TRBJ2-7; tentatively, D is TRBD2 (5 bases). Germline V gene data show CDR1 as WSHSY and CDR2 as SAAADI. V was clipped by 3 bases and J by 3 bases, with 6 bases between them. The CDR3 is 12 residues long. The CDR3 nucleotides are TGCGCCAGCAGTGACGCGGGCTACGAGCAGTACTTC. Protein: CASSDAGYEQYF.

The V and J genes are TRBV6-6 and TRBJ1-5; TRBD1 matches at 8 bases. Losses at the gene ends were 5 bases for V and 5 bases for J; bases not matched to a gene: 8. The CDR3 has 15 residues. Looked up from germline, CDR1 is MNHNY and CDR2 is SVGAGI (reference sequence). The CDR3: CASSPGTGSHQPQHF. Written as DNA, the CDR3 is TGTGCCAGCAGTCCCGGGACAGGTTCTCATCAGCCCCAGCATTTT.

The chain has TRBV5-6 and TRBJ1-4; D may be TRBD1 (5 bases). From germline, CDR1 is SGHDT and CDR2 YYEEEE. This CDR3 spans 15 amino acids. V gave up 5 bases and J gave up 3 bases, with 14 bases separating them. CDR3 sequence reads: CASSGGAGPNEKLFF. The CDR3 DNA reads TGTGCCAGCAGTGGTGGGGCAGGACCTAATGAAAAACTGTTTTTT.

The CDR3 loop reads CASSLAGTGELFF. CDR3 nucleotide sequence: TGCGCCAGCAGCTTGGCAGGCACCGGGGAGCTGTTTTTT. The rearrangement links TRBV5-1 to TRBJ2-2; D not certain. The CDR3 is 13 amino acids. Germline values: CDR1 SGHRS, CDR2 YFSETQ. Trimming removed 0 bases at V and 4 bases at J, with 4 bases between.

This chain links TRBV27 with TRBJ1-1; weak D call: TRBD1 (5 bases). V was cut by 6 bases and J by 4 bases, with 33 bases left in between. CDR3 length: 20 amino acids. The V gene's germline CDR1 is MNHEY and CDR2 SMNVEV (reference sequence). In DNA form, the CDR3 reads TGTGCCAGCAGCCCGTCTTCCGATGACCTCACGGCAGGGCGGGGCACTGAAGCTTTCTTT. Protein product: CASSPSSDDLTAGRGTEAFF.

The chain recombines TRBV5-5 with TRBJ2-7; the match to TRBD2 covers 13 bases. V was clipped by 4 bases and J by 4 bases; unmatched bases: 11. The CDR3 totals 17 residues. Germline V gene sequence: CDR1 SGHKS, CDR2 YYEKEE (reference sequence). CDR3 coding DNA: TGTGCCAGCAGCGGGCGGACTAGCGGGAGTCAGGGGTACGAGCAGTACTTC. Translated: CASSGRTSGSQGYEQYF.

The rearrangement links TRBV18 to TRBJ1-5, with a weak D call TRBD1 (6 bases). Trimming shortened V by 5 bases and J by 8 bases, and 10 bases separated the two germline ends. Germline loops: CDR1 KGHSH, CDR2 LQKENI. The CDR3 consists of 12 residues. CDR3 protein: CASSGQGKPQHF. CDR3 in DNA: TGTGCCAGCTCAGGCCAGGGGAAGCCCCAGCATTTT.

A remark on this clone: The junction departs from the called germline gene at one end, perhaps through a read error. V is TRBV4-1 and J is TRBJ2-7, with 10 bases lining up with TRBD1. The CDR3 has 12 residues. Germline loops: CDR1 MGHRA, CDR2 YSYEKL. The CDR3 DNA sequence: TGCGCCAGCAGCCAAACGGGACAGGGGCAAAACTTC. It specifies CASSQTGQGQNF.

The rearrangement links TRBV28 to TRBJ2-7; a weak D match, TRBD2 (5 bases). Trimming shortened V by 2 bases and J by 5 bases, and 13 bases separated the two germline ends. The CDR3 spans 14 residues. Germline lookup yields CDR1 MDHEN and CDR2 SYDVKM. The CDR3 bases are TGTGCCAGCAGTTTAGCGGGTAGGGCCCACGAGCAGTACTTC. It encodes CASSLAGRAHEQYF.

V is TRBV5-4 and J is TRBJ1-2; TRBD1 agrees at 8 bases. Germline values: CDR1 SGHNT, CDR2 YYREEE (reference sequence). The CDR3 covers 12 residues. Losses at the gene ends were 4 bases for V and 8 bases for J; bases not matched to a gene: 4. Here the CDR3 reads CASSVDREGYTF. The DNA for the CDR3 is TGTGCCAGCAGCGTGGACAGGGAAGGCTACACCTTC.

V gene TRBV29-1 combines with J gene TRBJ1-4, with a weak D call TRBD1 (6 bases). This CDR3 has 15 residues. Looked up from germline, CDR1 is SQVTM and CDR2 is ANQGSEA. Trimming removed 6 bases from V and 0 bases from J, with 14 bases in between. The CDR3 nucleotides read TGCAGCGTCAAGGACAGCCCTGCAACTAATGAAAAACTGTTTTTT. Protein sequence: CSVKDSPATNEKLFF.

This chain connects TRBV6-1 to TRBJ1-1; no clear D gene. Germline CDR1 is MNHNS and CDR2 is SASEGT. Trimming removed 2 bases from V and 2 bases from J, with 9 bases in between. This CDR3 is 14 amino acids long. CDR3 DNA: TGTGCCAGCAGTGAACAGCGAGCTAACACTGAAGCTTTCTTT. This gives the protein CASSEQRANTEAFF.